The sequence of this T cell receptor (beta chain) was determined in a study of identical twins. This clonotype has only a few counts. Template switching added a universal primer site; cDNA carried unique molecular identifiers. TCRdb processed the 5' RACE reads anew with MiXCR; each CDR3 protein has one entry. In the table there are about 900,000 distinct CDR3 sequences, 9% to 15% of which are singletons. These data were also filed under a second study, of yellow fever vaccine responses in identical twins.

Sequencing input: PBMCs. The receptor comes from a woman in her late teens or twenties in good health.

The CDR3 is CASSLAWEGPDTQYF. CDR3 DNA sequence: TGCGCCAGCAGCTTGGCCTGGGAGGGCCCAGATACGCAGTATTTT. The rearrangement uses TRBV5-1 and TRBJ2-3; TRBD2 agrees at 7 bases. Trimming took 0 bases from V and 4 from J; bases not matched to a gene: 5. The CDR3 has 15 amino acids. Germline-derived CDR1 and CDR2 are SGHRS and YFSETQ.